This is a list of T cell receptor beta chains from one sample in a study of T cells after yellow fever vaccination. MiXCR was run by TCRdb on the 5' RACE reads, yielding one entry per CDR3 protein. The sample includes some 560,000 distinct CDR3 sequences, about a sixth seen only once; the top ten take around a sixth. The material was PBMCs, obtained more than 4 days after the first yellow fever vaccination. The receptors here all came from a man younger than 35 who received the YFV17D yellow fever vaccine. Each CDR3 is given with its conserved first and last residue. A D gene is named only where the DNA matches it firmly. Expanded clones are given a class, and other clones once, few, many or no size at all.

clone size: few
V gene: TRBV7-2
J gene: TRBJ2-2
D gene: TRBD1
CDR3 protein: CASSRDRRNTGELFF
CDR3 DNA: TGTGCCAGCAGCCGGGACAGGAGGAACACCGGGGAGCTGTTTTTT

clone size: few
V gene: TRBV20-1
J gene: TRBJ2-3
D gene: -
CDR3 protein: CSARGPAGDTQYF
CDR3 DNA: TGCAGTGCTAGAGGGCCGGCGGGGGATACGCAGTATTTT

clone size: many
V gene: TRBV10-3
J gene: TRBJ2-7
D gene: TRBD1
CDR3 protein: CAISRTPGQTYEQYF
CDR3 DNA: TGTGCCATCAGTAGGACCCCGGGACAGACTTACGAGCAGTACTTC

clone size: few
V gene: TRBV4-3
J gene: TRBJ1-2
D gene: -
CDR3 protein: CASSQEGYYGYTF
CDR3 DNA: TGCGCCAGCAGCCAAGAGGGGTACTATGGCTACACCTTC

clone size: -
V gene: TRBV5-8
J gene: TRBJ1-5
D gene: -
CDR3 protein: CASSLQGYSNQPQHF
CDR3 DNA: TGTGCCAGCAGCCTTCAGGGGTATAGCAATCAGCCCCAGCATTTT

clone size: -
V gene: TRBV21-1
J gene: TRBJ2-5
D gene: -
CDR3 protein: CASSKEARVTYQETQYF
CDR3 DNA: TGTGCCAGCAGCAAAGAGGCCCGGGTAACCTACCAAGAGACCCAGTACTTC

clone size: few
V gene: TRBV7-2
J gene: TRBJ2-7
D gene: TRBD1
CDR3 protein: CASSLDATGGIGQYF
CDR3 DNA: TGTGCCAGCAGCTTAGACGCCACAGGGGGAATAGGGCAGTACTTC

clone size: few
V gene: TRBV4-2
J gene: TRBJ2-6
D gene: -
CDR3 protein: CASSRDEGANVLTF
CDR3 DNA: TGTGCCAGCAGCCGAGATGAGGGGGCCAACGTCCTGACTTTC

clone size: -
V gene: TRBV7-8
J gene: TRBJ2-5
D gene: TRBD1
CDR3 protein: CASSIPRTGQETQYF
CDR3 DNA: TGTGCCAGCAGCATACCACGGACAGGGCAAGAGACCCAGTACTTC

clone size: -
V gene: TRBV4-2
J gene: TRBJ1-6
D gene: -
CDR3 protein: CASSQDNYNSPLHF
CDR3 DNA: TGTGCCAGCAGCCAAGACAACTATAATTCACCCCTCCACTTT

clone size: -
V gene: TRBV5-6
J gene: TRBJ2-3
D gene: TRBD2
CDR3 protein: CASSFRIAGALDTQYF
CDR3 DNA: TGTGCCAGCAGCTTTCGGATAGCGGGGGCTCTAGATACGCAGTATTTT

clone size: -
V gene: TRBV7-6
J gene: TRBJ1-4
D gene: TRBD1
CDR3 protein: CASSQTGGTNEKLFF
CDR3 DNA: TGTGCCAGCAGCCAGACAGGGGGAACTAATGAAAAACTGTTTTTT

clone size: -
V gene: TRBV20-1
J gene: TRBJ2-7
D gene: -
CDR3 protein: CSANGESYYGQYF
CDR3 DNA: TGCAGTGCTAATGGGGAATCCTACTACGGGCAGTACTTC

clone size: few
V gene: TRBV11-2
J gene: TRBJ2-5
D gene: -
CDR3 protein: CASSYDVNQETQYF
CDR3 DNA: TGTGCCAGCAGCTATGACGTAAACCAAGAGACCCAGTACTTC

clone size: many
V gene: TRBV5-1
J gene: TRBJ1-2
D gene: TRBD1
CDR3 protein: CASSRDSSYGYTF
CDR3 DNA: TGCGCCAGCAGCAGGGACAGTTCCTATGGCTACACCTTC

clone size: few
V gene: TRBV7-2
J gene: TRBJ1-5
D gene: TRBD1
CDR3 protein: CASSLIGGPYQPQHF
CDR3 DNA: TGTGCCAGCAGCTTAATAGGGGGCCCATATCAGCCCCAGCATTTT

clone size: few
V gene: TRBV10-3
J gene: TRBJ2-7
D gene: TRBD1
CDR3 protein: CAIRTTGVNYEQYF
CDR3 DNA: TGTGCCATCAGGACCACAGGGGTAAACTACGAGCAGTACTTC

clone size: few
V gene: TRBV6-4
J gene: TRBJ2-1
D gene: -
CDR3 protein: CASRLRRSEQFF
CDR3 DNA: TGTGCCAGCAGGCTCCGCAGGAGTGAGCAGTTCTTC

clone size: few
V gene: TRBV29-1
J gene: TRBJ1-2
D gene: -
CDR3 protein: CSVEDFGNYGYTF
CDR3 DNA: TGCAGCGTTGAAGATTTCGGAAACTATGGCTACACCTTC

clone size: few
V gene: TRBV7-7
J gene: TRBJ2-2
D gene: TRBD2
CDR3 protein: CASSPQAGGQAGELFF
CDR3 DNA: TGTGCCAGCAGCCCCCAAGCGGGGGGGCAGGCCGGGGAGCTGTTTTTT

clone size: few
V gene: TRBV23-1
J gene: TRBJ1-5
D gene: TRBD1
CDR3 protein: CASSQADRDNQPQHF
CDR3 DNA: TGCGCCAGCAGTCAGGCCGACAGGGACAATCAGCCCCAGCATTTT

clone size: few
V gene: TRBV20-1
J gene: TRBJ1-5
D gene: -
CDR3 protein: CSAITGASNQPQHF
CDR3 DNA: TGCAGTGCGATTACGGGGGCTAGCAATCAGCCCCAGCATTTT

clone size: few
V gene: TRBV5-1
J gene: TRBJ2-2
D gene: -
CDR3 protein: CASSLGNGNTGELFF
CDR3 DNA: TGCGCCAGCAGCTTGGGGAACGGGAACACCGGGGAGCTGTTTTTT

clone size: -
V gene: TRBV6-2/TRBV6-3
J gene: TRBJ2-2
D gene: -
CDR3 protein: CASSYEGTNTGELFF
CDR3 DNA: TGTGCCAGCAGTTACGAAGGGACGAACACCGGGGAGCTGTTTTTT

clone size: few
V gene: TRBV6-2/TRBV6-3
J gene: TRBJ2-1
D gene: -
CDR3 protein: CASSPGTLSSYNEQFF
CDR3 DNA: TGTGCCAGCAGCCCCGGGACCTTGAGCTCCTACAATGAGCAGTTCTTC

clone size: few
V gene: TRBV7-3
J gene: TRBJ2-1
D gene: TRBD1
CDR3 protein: CASSYPGTGSNEQFF
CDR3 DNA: TGTGCCAGCAGCTATCCCGGGACAGGGTCCAATGAGCAGTTCTTC

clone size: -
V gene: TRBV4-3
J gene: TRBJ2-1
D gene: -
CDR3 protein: CASSQSAGPGDEQFF
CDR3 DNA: TGCGCCAGCAGCCAATCCGCGGGACCCGGGGATGAGCAGTTCTTC

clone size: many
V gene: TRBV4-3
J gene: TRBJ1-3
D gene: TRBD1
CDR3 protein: CASSGQGSGNTIYF
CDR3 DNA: TGCGCCAGCAGCGGACAGGGGTCTGGAAACACCATATATTTT

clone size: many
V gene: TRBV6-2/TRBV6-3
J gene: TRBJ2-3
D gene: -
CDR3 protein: CASTHTDTQYF
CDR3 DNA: TGTGCCAGCACTCACACAGATACGCAGTATTTT

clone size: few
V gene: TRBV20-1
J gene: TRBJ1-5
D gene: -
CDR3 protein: CSTSKGSNQPQHF
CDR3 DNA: TGCAGTACCTCGAAGGGGAGCAATCAGCCCCAGCATTTT

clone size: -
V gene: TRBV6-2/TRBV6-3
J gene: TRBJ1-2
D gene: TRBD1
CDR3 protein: CASQSGTVYYGYTF
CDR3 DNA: TGTGCCAGCCAATCCGGGACAGTCTACTATGGCTACACCTTC

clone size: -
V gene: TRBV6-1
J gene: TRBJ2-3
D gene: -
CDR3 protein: CASRTWKGGSDTQYF
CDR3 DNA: TGTGCCAGCAGGACCTGGAAAGGAGGCTCCGATACGCAGTATTTT

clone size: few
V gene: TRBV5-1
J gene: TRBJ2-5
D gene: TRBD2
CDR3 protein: CASSWNPGLQETQYF
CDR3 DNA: TGCGCCAGCAGCTGGAACCCGGGACTACAAGAGACCCAGTACTTC

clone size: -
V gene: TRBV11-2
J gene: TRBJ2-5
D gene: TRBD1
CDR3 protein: CASSLGRDRGVETQYF
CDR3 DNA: TGTGCCAGCAGCTTAGGTCGGGACAGGGGGGTGGAGACCCAGTACTTC

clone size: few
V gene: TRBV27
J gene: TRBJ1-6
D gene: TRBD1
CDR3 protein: CASSLVTYRRQGTSPLHF
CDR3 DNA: TGTGCCAGCAGTTTAGTAACTTATCGTCGACAGGGCACTTCACCCCTCCACTTT

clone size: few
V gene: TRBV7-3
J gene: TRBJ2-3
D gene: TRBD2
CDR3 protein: CASSLSSGEIDTQYF
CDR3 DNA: TGTGCCAGCAGCTTGAGTAGCGGGGAGATCGATACGCAGTATTTT

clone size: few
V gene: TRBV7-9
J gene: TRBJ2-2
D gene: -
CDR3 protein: CASRDPGDTGELFF
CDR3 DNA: TGTGCCAGCAGGGATCCCGGCGACACCGGGGAGCTGTTTTTT

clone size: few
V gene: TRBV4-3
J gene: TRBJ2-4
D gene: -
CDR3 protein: CASSHGAGAKNIQYF
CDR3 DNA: TGCGCCAGCAGCCATGGGGCGGGGGCGAAAAACATTCAGTACTTC

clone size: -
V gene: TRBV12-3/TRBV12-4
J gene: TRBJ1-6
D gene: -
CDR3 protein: CASSRYPTAPLHF
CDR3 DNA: TGTGCCAGCAGCCGTTACCCCACCGCACCCCTCCACTTT

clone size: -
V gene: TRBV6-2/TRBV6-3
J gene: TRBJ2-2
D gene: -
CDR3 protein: CASSRDMGNTGELFF
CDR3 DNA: TGTGCCAGCAGCCGGGATATGGGGAACACCGGGGAGCTGTTTTTT

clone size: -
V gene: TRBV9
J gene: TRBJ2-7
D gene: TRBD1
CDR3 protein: CASSVSGTGFKEQYF
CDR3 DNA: TGTGCCAGCAGCGTATCGGGGACAGGGTTTAAGGAGCAGTACTTC

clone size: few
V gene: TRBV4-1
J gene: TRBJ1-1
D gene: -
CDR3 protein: CASGMGGGGTEAFF
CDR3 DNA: TGCGCCAGCGGAATGGGGGGGGGAGGCACTGAAGCTTTCTTT

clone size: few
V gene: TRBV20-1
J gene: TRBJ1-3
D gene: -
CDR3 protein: CSARDLASGNTIYF
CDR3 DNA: TGCAGTGCTAGAGATCTGGCATCAGGAAACACCATATATTTT

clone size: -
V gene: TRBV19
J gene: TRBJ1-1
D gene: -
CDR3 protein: CASSTTGFLNTEAFF
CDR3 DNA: TGTGCCAGTAGTACTACAGGGTTTTTGAACACTGAAGCTTTCTTT

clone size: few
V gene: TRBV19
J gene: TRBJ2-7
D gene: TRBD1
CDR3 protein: CASSSPGQSYEQYF
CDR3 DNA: TGTGCCAGTAGTTCACCGGGACAGAGCTACGAGCAGTACTTC

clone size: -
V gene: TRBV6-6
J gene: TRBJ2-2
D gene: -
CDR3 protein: CASSRPGTGELFF
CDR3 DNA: TGTGCCAGCAGCCGCCCCGGAACCGGGGAGCTGTTTTTT

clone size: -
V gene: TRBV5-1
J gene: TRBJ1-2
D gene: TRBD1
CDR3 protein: CASSTTGGEGYGYTF
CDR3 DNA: TGCGCCAGCAGCACTACAGGGGGCGAAGGCTATGGCTACACCTTC

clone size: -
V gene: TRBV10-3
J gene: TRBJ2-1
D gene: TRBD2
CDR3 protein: CAISIAGVTYNEQFF
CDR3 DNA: TGTGCCATCAGCATAGCGGGAGTTACCTACAATGAGCAGTTCTTC

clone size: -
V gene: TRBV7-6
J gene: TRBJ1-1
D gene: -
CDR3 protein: CASSQGWSGGGTEAFF
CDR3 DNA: TGTGCCAGCAGCCAAGGGTGGTCCGGGGGAGGGACTGAAGCTTTCTTT

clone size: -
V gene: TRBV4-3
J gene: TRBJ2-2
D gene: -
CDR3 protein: CASSQVQGSGELFF
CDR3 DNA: TGCGCCAGCAGCCAGGTACAGGGATCCGGGGAGCTGTTTTTT